The clone carrying this TCR beta chain has only one observation. This entry belongs to a study of blood T cell repertoires in COVID-19. Original handling: Estimation of nucleated cell counts was performed using reference gene primer amplification. Using immunoSEQ multiplex PCR, the repertoire was profiled, and TCRdb retains in-frame clones only, with some absent. The V and J calls and clone size come from that table; D and trimming were worked out from the DNA. This sample has about 170,000 clones, with 70% to 85% found just once. The V end was cut by 0 bases, the J end by 0 bases, with 7 bases between. CDR1 is SGHNT and CDR2 is YYREEE in the germline V gene (reference sequence). The CDR3 contains 14 residues.

The sequence was obtained from a man in his sixties who had recovered from COVID-19. The sample taken for sequencing was peripheral blood. The chain uses TRBV5-4 and TRBJ2-7; D unresolved. This CDR3 is CASSLAHGSYEQYF. Written as DNA, the CDR3 is TGTGCCAGCAGCTTGGCCCACGGCTCCTACGAGCAGTACTTC.